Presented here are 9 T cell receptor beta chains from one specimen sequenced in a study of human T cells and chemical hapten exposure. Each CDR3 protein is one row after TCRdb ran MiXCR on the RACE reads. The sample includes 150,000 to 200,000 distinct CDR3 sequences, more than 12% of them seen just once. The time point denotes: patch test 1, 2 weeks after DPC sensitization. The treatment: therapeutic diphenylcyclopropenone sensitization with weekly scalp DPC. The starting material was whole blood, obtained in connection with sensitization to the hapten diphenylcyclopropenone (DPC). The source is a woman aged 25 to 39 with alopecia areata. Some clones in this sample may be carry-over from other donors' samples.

The DNA of the CDR3 is TGTGCCAGCAGTTTATTAGGTGACAGGGGCTACACCTTC. Its protein product is CASSLLGDRGYTF. This chain uses TRBV28 with TRBJ1-2, with D possibly TRBD1 on 6 matching bases. The germline gives CDR1 MDHEN, CDR2 SYDVKM. The ends were cut back, 1 base at V and 8 bases at J, with 11 bases in the middle. The CDR3 totals 13 residues.

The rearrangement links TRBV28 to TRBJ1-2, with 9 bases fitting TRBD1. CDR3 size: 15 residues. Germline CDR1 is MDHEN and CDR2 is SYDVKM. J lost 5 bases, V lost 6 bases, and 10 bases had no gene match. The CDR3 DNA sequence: TGTGCCAGCAGCCCGGGACAGGGACGTTGGTATGGCTACACCTTC. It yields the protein CASSPGQGRWYGYTF.

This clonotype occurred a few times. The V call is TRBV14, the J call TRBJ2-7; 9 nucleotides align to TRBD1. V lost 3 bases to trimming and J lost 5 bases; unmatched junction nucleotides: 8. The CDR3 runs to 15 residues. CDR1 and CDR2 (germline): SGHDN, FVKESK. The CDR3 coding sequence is TGTGCCAGCAGCCAGAGGACAGGGGCCCTCGACGAGCAGTACTTC. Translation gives CASSQRTGALDEQYF.

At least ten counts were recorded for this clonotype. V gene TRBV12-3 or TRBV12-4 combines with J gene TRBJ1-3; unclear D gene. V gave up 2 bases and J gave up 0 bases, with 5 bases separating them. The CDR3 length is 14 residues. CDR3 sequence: CASSLTNSGNTIYF. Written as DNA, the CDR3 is TGTGCCAGCAGTTTAACAAACTCTGGAAACACCATATATTTT.

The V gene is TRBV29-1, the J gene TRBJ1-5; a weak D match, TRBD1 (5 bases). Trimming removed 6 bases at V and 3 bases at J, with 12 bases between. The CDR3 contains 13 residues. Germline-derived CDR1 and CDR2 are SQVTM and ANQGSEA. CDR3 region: CSVSEGHNQPQHF. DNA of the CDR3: TGCAGCGTCTCCGAAGGACACAATCAGCCCCAGCATTTT.

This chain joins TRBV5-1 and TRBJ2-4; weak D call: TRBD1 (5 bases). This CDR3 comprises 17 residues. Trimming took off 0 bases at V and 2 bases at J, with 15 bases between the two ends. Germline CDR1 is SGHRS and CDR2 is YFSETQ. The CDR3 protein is CASSLAWGRVPKNIQYF. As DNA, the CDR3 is TGCGCCAGCAGCTTGGCTTGGGGCAGGGTCCCCAAAAACATTCAGTACTTC.

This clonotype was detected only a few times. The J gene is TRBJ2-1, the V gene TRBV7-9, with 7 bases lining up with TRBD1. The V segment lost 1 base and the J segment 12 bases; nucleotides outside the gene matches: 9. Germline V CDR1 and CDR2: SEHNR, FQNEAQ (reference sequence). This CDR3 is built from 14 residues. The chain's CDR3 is CASSLDRDSSGQFF. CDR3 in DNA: TGTGCCAGCAGCTTAGATCGGGACAGCTCGGGGCAGTTCTTC.

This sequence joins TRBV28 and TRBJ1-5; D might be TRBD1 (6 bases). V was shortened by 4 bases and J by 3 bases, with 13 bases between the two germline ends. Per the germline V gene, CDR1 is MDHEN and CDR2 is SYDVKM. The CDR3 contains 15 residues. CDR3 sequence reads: CASSSARGPNQPQHF. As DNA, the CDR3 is TGTGCCAGCAGTTCGGCCAGGGGTCCCAATCAGCCCCAGCATTTT.

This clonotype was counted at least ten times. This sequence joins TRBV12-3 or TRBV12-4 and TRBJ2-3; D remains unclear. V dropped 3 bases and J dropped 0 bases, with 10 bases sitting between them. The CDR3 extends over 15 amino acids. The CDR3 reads CASSFSLPSTDTQYF. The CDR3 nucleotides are TGTGCCAGCAGTTTCTCCCTTCCCAGCACAGATACGCAGTATTTT.